These 2 T cell receptor beta chains were all obtained from the same sample, sequenced in a study of shared clonotypes between healthy human individuals. Data came from immunoSEQ multiplex PCR; TCRdb stores just in-frame clones and leaves some out. This sample yields 2 million or so clones, of which 90% to 95% are seen a single time; roughly 0.13% belongs to the top ten. The sequenced material came from naive CD4+ T cells sorted from blood. Subset described: CD45RA+ positively selected. These TCRs come from a man aged 18 to 29 in good health.

The chain is built from TRBV6-1 and TRBJ2-1; D might be TRBD1 (6 bases). Germline V CDR1 and CDR2: MNHNS, SASEGT. V was pared by 4 bases and J by 1 base, with 8 bases between. The CDR3 consists of 14 residues. The CDR3 loop reads CASSGGTSYNEQFF. The DNA of the CDR3 is TGTGCCAGCAGTGGGGGGACATCCTACAATGAGCAGTTCTTC.

V is TRBV5-4 and J is TRBJ2-5; D might be TRBD1 or TRBD2, each matching 6 bases. The germline CDR1 and CDR2 sequences are SGHNT and YYREEE (reference sequence). The CDR3 is 15 amino acids. Trimming left V 2 bases short and J 1 base short, with 12 bases between. CDR3 sequence: CASSFERGVQETQYF. CDR3 sequence (DNA): TGTGCCAGCAGCTTTGAAAGGGGGGTCCAAGAGACCCAGTACTTC.